This T cell receptor beta chain comes out of a study of cytomegalovirus exposure and HLA in healthy donors. General study findings and limits: The Asian-associated ancestry cluster reportedly had fewer N-insertions than the 666-donor mean in a later analysis. Later, an analysis showed that TCR beta chains associated with HLA were more clonally expanded than others that were equally common.

To note about this clone: Its specificity is not known.

These donors counted as nominally healthy when sampled, but unrecorded immune exposures were likely. With 60 Vbeta and 13 Jbeta primers, the PCR was carried out. In the study's own analysis: Roughly 80 million unique TCR beta chains, 9.5 million to 11 million of them shared, were counted by a later analysis. Here immunoSEQ multiplex PCR was the method, and the copy in TCRdb shows in-frame clones only, minus some. V and J calls and clone size are given by that table; D and trimming were obtained from the DNA. This table has about 97,000 clones, roughly 76% appearing once. Source material: PBMCs. The sequence was collected from a man aged 35 to 55 in good health and CMV-seronegative.

CDR3 bases: TGTGCCAGCAGCTTCAGCGCAGTTGGGAACACTGAAGCTTTCTTT. Translating it yields CASSFSAVGNTEAFF. The genes are TRBV7-9 and TRBJ1-1; D uncertain. The CDR3 is made up of 15 amino acids. Germline CDR1 SEHNR, CDR2 FQNEAQ (reference sequence). V was pared by 3 bases and J by 1 base, with 12 bases between.